The entry below describes one T cell receptor (beta chain). The target antigen is unknown. With a J-beta primer mix and a sample-barcoded 5' primer, a second PCR ran about 6 to 11 cycles. Each cDNA was tagged by a template-switch adaptor containing 12 random nucleotides. TCRdb reprocessed the 5' RACE reads via MiXCR and lists one record per CDR3 protein. The sample shows about 930,000 distinct CDR3 sequences, about 28% of them seen only once. The germline CDR1 and CDR2 sequences are MDHEN and SYDVKM. The CDR3 extends over 15 amino acids. The V segment lost 2 bases and the J segment 4 bases; nucleotides outside the gene matches: 4. The entry originates in a study of blood T cells in healthy people across ages. Findings and caveats of the study: Older age coincided with a roughly linear decline in TCR beta diversity per million T cells. Higher diversity and more naive CD4+ cells were features of long-lived donors, compared to aged donors.

This same sample was also taken into another study, of T cells of mothers and their children. That work contributes: Whether pairs are related or unrelated, thymic selection shapes their TCR recombination output in much the same way.

The TCR comes from a woman between 40 and 50 years old in good health. The V gene is TRBV28, the J gene TRBJ2-1, with TRBD2 matching over 8 bases. The sample comprised blood. The CDR3 DNA follows: TGTGCCAGCAGTTTACGGCGGGGGGAGTACAATGAGCAGTTCTTC. This translates into CASSLRRGEYNEQFF.